The rows below give T cell receptor beta chains drawn from one sample of a study of cytomegalovirus exposure and HLA in healthy donors. The data were produced by immunoSEQ multiplex PCR, yet TCRdb's version contains in-frame clones alone and is incomplete. The sample has under 400,000 clones; about nine tenths are singletons. Input material: PBMCs. The receptors come from a woman younger than 35 in good health and CMV-seronegative. Both conserved end residues are part of each CDR3. A D gene is named only where the DNA matches it firmly. Clone size is given for some rows only: seen once, a few or many times, or a class if the clone is expanded.

V	J	D	size	DNA	CDR3
TRBV6-5	TRBJ2-7	NA	few	TGTGCCAGCAGTCGGGACTACGAGCAGTACTTC	CASSRDYEQYF
TRBV5-1	TRBJ2-7	TRBD1	NA	TGCGCCAGCAACACAGGGGGCTCCTACGAGCAGTACTTC	CASNTGGSYEQYF
TRBV6-1	TRBJ2-7	NA	NA	TGTGCCAGCATTGAACAGGGCCTTTACTACGAGCAGTACTTC	CASIEQGLYYEQYF
TRBV5-1	TRBJ2-3	NA	NA	TGCGCCAGCAGCCGGGATGGGAACACAGATACGCAGTATTTT	CASSRDGNTDTQYF
TRBV7-6	TRBJ2-2	NA	NA	TGTGCCAGCAGCCAAATGAACACCGGGGAGCTGTTTTTT	CASSQMNTGELFF
TRBV9	TRBJ2-7	TRBD1	once	TGTGCCAGCAGCCAGGGACAGGGGGCAACCTACGAGCAGTACTTC	CASSQGQGATYEQYF
TRBV10-1	TRBJ2-5	TRBD2	NA	TGCGCCAGCAGTGAGTCTCTAGCGGACGGGCGGGAGACCCAGTACTTC	CASSESLADGRETQYF
TRBV15	TRBJ1-1	TRBD1	NA	TGTGCCACCAGGGCAGGGGGCCTTCGGACTGAAGCTTTCTTT	CATRAGGLRTEAFF
TRBV5-1	TRBJ2-7	TRBD1	NA	TGCGCCAGCAGCACCACAGGGGGGTTCCCTTACGAGCAGTACTTC	CASSTTGGFPYEQYF
TRBV6-1	TRBJ1-2	NA	NA	TGTGCCAGCAGTGAAGCGCTGGGGCAGGGAAAGGCTGATGGCTACACCTTC	CASSEALGQGKADGYTF
TRBV9	TRBJ1-2	TRBD1	NA	TGTGCCAGCAGCCCAGAGAGGTTGGCAGGGGGCAGGGGTTATGGCTACACCTTC	CASSPERLAGGRGYGYTF
TRBV18	TRBJ2-3	TRBD1	NA	TGTGCCAGCTCACCCCGACAGGGGATGTACACAGATACGCAGTATTTT	CASSPRQGMYTDTQYF
TRBV9	TRBJ2-5	TRBD2	NA	TGTGCCAGCAGCGCGAGAGCTAGCGGGGGGGGAACTCCCGGGGAGACCCAGTACTTC	CASSARASGGGTPGETQYF
TRBV28	TRBJ2-7	TRBD1	NA	TGTGCCAGCAGTGCCCCGGGACAGGGCTACGAGCAGTACTTC	CASSAPGQGYEQYF
TRBV10-3	TRBJ2-1	NA	NA	TGTGCCATCAGTGAGGGGTGGGAGAAGGGCAATGAGCAGTTCTTC	CAISEGWEKGNEQFF
TRBV7-9	TRBJ2-7	TRBD1	once	TGTGCCAGCAGCCCAACCCCGGGACAGAGCTCCTACGAGCAGTACTTC	CASSPTPGQSSYEQYF
TRBV28	TRBJ2-3	NA	NA	TGTGCCAGCAGTTTCCAGGATCCAGATACGCAGTATTTT	CASSFQDPDTQYF
TRBV7-9	TRBJ2-3	NA	NA	TGTGCCAGCAGCCTCGGGGTCCGAGGCGGCACAGATACGCAGTATTTT	CASSLGVRGGTDTQYF
TRBV7-2	TRBJ2-3	TRBD2	NA	TGTGCCAGCAGCCCTGTAGCGGGCAGCACAGATACGCAGTATTTT	CASSPVAGSTDTQYF
TRBV28	TRBJ2-1	NA	NA	NA	CASSSSTVYNEQFF